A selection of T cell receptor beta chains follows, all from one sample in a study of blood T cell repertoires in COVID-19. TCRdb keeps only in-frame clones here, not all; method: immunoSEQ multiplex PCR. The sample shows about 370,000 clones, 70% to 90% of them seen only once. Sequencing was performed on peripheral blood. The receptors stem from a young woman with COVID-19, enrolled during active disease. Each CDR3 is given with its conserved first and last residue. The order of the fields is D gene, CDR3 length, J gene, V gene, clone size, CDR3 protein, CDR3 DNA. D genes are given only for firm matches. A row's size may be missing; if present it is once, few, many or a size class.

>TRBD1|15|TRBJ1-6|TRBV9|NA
CASSAYTGVKSPLHF
TGTGCCAGCAGCGCCTACACAGGGGTTAAGTCACCCCTCCACTTT
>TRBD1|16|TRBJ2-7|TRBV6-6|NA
CASSYSRNTGDYEQYF
TGTGCCAGCAGTTACTCGCGCAACACAGGGGACTACGAGCAGTACTTC
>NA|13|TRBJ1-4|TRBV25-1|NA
CASSDGRREKLFF
TGTGCCAGCAGTGACGGCCGGAGGGAAAAACTGTTTTTT
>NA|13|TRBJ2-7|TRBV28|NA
CASSLGGPYEQYF
TGTGCCAGCAGTTTAGGAGGCCCCTACGAGCAGTACTTC
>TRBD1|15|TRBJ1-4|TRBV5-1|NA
CASSTSGGANEKLFF
TGCGCCAGCAGCACCTCAGGGGGCGCAAATGAAAAACTGTTTTTT
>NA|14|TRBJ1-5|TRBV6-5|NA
CASSSTGLGQPQHF
TGTGCCAGCAGTTCAACAGGGCTAGGCCAGCCCCAGCATTTT
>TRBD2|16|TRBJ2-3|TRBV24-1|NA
CATSDPLSGSTDTQYF
TGTGCCACCAGTGACCCCCTTAGCGGGAGCACAGATACGCAGTATTTT
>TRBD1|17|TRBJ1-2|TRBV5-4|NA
CASSLETLRDRVYGYTF
TGTGCCAGCAGCTTGGAGACTCTCCGGGACAGAGTCTATGGCTACACCTTC
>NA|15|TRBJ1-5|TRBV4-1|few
CASSQQGNVGQPQHF
TGCGCCAGCAGCCAGCAGGGCAACGTCGGGCAGCCCCAGCATTTT
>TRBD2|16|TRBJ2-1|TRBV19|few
CASGPTGTTFYNEQFF
TGTGCCAGTGGCCCCACTGGGACTACCTTCTACAATGAGCAGTTCTTC
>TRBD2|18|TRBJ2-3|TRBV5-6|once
CASSLETSGPILTDTQYF
TGTGCCAGCAGCTTGGAAACTAGCGGACCGATCTTGACAGATACGCAGTATTTT
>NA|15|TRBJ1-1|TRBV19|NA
CASSMRGGRDTEAFF
TGTGCCAGTAGTATGCGGGGGGGCAGGGACACTGAAGCTTTCTTT
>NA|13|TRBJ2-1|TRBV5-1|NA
CASSDGQSFEQFF
TGCGCCAGCAGCGACGGACAGTCCTTTGAGCAGTTCTTC
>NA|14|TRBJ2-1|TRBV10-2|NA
CASRTPDSYNEQFF
TGCGCCAGCAGGACACCAGATTCTTACAATGAGCAGTTCTTC
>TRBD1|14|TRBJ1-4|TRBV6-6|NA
CASRSRQGGEKLFF
TGTGCCAGCAGATCCCGACAGGGAGGTGAAAAACTGTTTTTT
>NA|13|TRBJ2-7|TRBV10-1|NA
CASSDAGNDEQYF
TGCGCCAGCAGTGACGCAGGGAATGACGAGCAGTACTTC
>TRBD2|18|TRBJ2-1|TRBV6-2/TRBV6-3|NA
CASSYSLAVILGYNEQFF
TGTGCCAGCAGTTACTCCCTAGCGGTCATACTGGGGTACAATGAGCAGTTCTTC
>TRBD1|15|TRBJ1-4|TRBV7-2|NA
CASSSEGQWNEKLFF
TGTGCCAGCAGCTCAGAGGGACAGTGGAATGAAAAACTGTTTTTT
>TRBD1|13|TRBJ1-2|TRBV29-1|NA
CSAPGQGNYGYTF
TGCAGCGCTCCGGGACAGGGCAACTATGGCTACACCTTC
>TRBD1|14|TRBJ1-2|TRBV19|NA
CASRGTGGARGYTF
TGTGCCAGTAGAGGGACAGGGGGCGCGAGGGGCTACACCTTC